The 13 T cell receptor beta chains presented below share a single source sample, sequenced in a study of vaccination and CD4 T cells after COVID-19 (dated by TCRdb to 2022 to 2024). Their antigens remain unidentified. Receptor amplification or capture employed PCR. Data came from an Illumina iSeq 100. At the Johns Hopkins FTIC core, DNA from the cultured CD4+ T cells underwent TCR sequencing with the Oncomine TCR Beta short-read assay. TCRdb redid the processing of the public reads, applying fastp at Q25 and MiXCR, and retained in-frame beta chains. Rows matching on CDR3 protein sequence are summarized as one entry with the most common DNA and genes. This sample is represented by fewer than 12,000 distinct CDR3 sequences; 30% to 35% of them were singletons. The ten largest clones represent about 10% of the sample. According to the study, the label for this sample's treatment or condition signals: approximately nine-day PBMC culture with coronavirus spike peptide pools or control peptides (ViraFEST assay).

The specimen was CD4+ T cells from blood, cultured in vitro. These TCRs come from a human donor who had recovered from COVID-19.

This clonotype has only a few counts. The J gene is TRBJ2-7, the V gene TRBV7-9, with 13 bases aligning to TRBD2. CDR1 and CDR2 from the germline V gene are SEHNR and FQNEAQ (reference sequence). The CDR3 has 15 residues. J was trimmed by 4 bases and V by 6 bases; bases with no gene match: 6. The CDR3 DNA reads TGTGCCAGCAGTCTCGGGACTAGCGGGATTTACGAGCAGTACTTC. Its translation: CASSLGTSGIYEQYF.

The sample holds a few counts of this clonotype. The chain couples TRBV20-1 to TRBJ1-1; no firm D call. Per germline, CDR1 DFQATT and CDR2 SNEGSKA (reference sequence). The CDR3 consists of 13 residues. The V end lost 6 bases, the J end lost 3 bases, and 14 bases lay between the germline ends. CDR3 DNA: TGCAGTGCAACCGGCGTGCTGGACACTGAAGCTTTCTTT. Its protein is CSATGVLDTEAFF.

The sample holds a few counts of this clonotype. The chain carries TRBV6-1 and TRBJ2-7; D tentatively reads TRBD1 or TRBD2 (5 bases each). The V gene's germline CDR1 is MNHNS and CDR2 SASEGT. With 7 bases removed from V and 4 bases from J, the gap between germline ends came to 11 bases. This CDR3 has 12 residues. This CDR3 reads CASNGREYEQYF. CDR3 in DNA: TGTGCCAGCAACGGCAGGGAGTACGAGCAGTACTTC.

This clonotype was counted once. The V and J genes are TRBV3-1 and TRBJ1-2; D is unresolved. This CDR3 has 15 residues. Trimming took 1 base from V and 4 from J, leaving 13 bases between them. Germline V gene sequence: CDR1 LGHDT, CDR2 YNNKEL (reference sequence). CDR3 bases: TGTGCCAGCAGCCAAGGACGGACGACGGGCTATGGCTACACCTTC. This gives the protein CASSQGRTTGYGYTF. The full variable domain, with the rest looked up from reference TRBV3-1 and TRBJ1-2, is DTAVSQTPKYLVTQMGNDKSIKCEQNLGHDTMYWYKQDSKKFLKIMFSYNNKELIINETVPNRFSPKSPDKAHLNLHINSLELGDSAVYFCASSQGRTTGYGYTFGSGTRLTVV.

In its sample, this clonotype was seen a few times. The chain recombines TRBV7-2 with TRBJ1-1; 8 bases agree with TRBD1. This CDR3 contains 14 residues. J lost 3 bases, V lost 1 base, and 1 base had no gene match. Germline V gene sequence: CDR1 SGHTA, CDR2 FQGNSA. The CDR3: CASSLDRGDTEAFF. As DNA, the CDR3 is TGTGCCAGCAGCTTAGACAGGGGGGACACTGAAGCTTTCTTT.

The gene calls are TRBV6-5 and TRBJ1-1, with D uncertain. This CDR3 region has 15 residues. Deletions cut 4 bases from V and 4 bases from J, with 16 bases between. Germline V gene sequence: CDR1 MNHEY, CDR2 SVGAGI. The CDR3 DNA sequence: TGTGCCAGCAGTTGGCTCGCGTGGGCGGGCACTGAAGCTTTCTTT. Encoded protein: CASSWLAWAGTEAFF.

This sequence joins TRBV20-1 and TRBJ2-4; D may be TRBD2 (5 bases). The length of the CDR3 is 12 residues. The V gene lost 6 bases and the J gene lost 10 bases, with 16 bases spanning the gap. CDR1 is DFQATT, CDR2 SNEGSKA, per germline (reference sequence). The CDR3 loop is CSAFADSIIQYF. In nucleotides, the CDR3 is TGCAGTGCATTTGCGGACTCCATAATTCAGTACTTC.

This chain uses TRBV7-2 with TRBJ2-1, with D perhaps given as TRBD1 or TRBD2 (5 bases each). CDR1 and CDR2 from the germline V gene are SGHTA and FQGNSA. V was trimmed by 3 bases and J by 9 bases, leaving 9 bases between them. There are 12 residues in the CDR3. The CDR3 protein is CASSFGTGEQFF. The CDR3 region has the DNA TGTGCCAGCAGCTTTGGGACCGGTGAGCAGTTCTTC.

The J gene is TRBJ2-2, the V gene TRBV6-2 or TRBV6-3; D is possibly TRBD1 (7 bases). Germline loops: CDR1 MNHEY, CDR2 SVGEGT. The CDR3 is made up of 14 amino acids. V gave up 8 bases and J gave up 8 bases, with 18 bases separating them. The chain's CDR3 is CASRPGGSAGELFF. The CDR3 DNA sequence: TGTGCCAGCCGGCCAGGGGGGTCCGCGGGGGAGCTGTTTTTT.

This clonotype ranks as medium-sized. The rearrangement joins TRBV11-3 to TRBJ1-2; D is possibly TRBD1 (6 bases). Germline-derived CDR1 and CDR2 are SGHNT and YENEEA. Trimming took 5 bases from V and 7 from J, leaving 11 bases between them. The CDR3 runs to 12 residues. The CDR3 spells CASSSRQVGYTF. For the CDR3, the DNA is TGTGCCAGCAGCAGTCGACAGGTTGGCTACACCTTC.

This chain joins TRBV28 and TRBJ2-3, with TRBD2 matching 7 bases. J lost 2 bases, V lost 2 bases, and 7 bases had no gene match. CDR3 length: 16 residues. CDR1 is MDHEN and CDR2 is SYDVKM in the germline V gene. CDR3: CASSLGRVSLTDTQYF. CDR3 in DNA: TGTGCCAGCAGTTTAGGGAGGGTCAGCCTCACAGATACGCAGTATTTT.

DNA for the CDR3: TGTGCCAGCCTAATCGAGGGGTATGTATCCTACGAGCAGTACTTC. Amino acid sequence: CASLIEGYVSYEQYF. J is TRBJ2-7 and V is TRBV6-1, with D perhaps TRBD1 or TRBD2 (5 bases each). V dropped 8 bases and J dropped 1 base, with 18 bases sitting between them. The germline V gene has CDR1 MNHNS and CDR2 SASEGT. There are 15 residues in the CDR3.

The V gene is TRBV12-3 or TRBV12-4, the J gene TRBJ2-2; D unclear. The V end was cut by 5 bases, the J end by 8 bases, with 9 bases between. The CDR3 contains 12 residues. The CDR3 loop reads CASSPPSGELFF. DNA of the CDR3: TGTGCCAGCAGTCCACCTTCTGGGGAGCTGTTTTTT.